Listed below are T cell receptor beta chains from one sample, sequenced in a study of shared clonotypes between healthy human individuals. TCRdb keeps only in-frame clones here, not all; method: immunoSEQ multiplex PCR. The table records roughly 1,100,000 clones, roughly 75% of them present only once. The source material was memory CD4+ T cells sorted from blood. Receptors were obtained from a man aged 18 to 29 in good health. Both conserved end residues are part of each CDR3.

CASNRDRAYEQYF	TRBV6-1	TRBJ2-7
CASSLERGLSTEAFF	TRBV27	TRBJ1-1
CASASPSGSWSEQFF	TRBV13	TRBJ2-1
CASGYRESGNTIYF	TRBV19	TRBJ1-3
CASSLRFSLRPGQGKLFF	TRBV7-8	TRBJ2-2
CAISESMGAHYGYTF	TRBV10-3	TRBJ1-2
CASSPSGSYIQYF	TRBV5-6	TRBJ2-4
CASSEGGLGNQPQHF	TRBV2	TRBJ1-5
CASSLGSLGGRYGYTF	TRBV11-2	TRBJ1-2
CASRTGSDTQYF	TRBV28	TRBJ2-3
CAWSVGPTGELFF	TRBV30	TRBJ2-2
CASSQAITSTGTDTQYF	TRBV4-1	TRBJ2-3
CASSLSGTDNSPLHF	TRBV5-1	TRBJ1-6
CASSDRGRAFYNEQFF	TRBV10-1	TRBJ2-1
CASSESVQSNEKLFF	TRBV25-1	TRBJ1-4
CASSPTSGSFGEQYF	TRBV5-1	TRBJ2-7
CASSVAASYGYTF	TRBV9	TRBJ1-2
CAWKGGPYEQYF	TRBV30	TRBJ2-7
CASSQEGQETQYF	TRBV4-1	TRBJ2-5
CASSEVSLVARDTQYF	TRBV2	TRBJ2-3
CASSKVANEKLFF	TRBV4-1	TRBJ1-4
CASSQTGTVEKLFF	TRBV6-5	TRBJ1-4
CASSLRGITGANVLTF	TRBV28	TRBJ2-6
CASSLVSGGGYEQYF	TRBV7-2	TRBJ2-7
CASSGWTGGARGEQFF	TRBV10-1	TRBJ2-1
CASSGDRGPEQYF	TRBV10-1	TRBJ2-7
CASRTSEETQYF	TRBV28	TRBJ2-5
CASSPENRDTYGASYEQYF	TRBV18	TRBJ2-7
CASSSGTRPPFQETQYF	TRBV7-6	TRBJ2-5
CAWSERGALAKNIQYF	TRBV30	TRBJ2-4
CASRPGQGVVYEQYF	TRBV6-1	TRBJ2-7
CASSLGHLIGELFF	TRBV11-2	TRBJ2-2
CASSGRDEQYF	TRBV5-5	TRBJ2-7
CASIPQGRREGGEQYF	TRBV28	TRBJ2-7
CASTDRVTDTQYF	TRBV2	TRBJ2-3
CASSSRDSAVEQYF	TRBV7-3	TRBJ2-7
CASRNNWGEQYF	TRBV5-6	-
CASRPSQHGGYTF	TRBV6-1	TRBJ1-2
CASSQWAVEPETQYF	TRBV14	TRBJ2-5
CASNIWTRTDTQYF	TRBV6-1	TRBJ2-3
CASSSGAGQQETQYF	TRBV28	TRBJ2-5
CASTRTVMNTEAFF	TRBV2	TRBJ1-1
CASSPIPTGVGTEAFF	TRBV5-1	TRBJ1-1
CASSLGRGNHYEQYF	TRBV7-2	TRBJ2-7
CASSLFNEQFF	TRBV19	TRBJ2-1
CASTGALNNSPLHF	TRBV6-1	TRBJ1-6
CASNTGTAYEQYF	TRBV6-1	TRBJ2-7
CASSQSRGTGSQHF	TRBV16	TRBJ1-5
CATGEGGSVGSYNEQFF	TRBV15	TRBJ2-1
CATTTSGGTYNEQFF	TRBV19	TRBJ2-1
CASSDGYRDYGYTF	TRBV2	TRBJ1-2
CASSPRGTGNTGELFF	TRBV18	TRBJ2-2